A single sample gave rise to the 26 T cell receptor beta chains below, sequenced in a study of vaccination and CD4 T cells after COVID-19. Oncomine TCR Beta short-read sequencing was applied to DNA from cultured CD4+ T cells. TCRdb recomputed calls from the PCR reads with MiXCR, one row per CDR3 protein. The sample contains approximately 12,000 distinct CDR3 sequences, 50% to 75% of which appear only once. Specified treatment: approximately 9-day PBMC culture with coronavirus spike peptide pools or control peptides (ViraFEST assay). No antigens are known for them. The source material was CD4+ T cells from blood, cultured in vitro. The origin of the receptors is a human donor who had recovered from COVID-19.

J is TRBJ1-6 and V is TRBV28; D uncertain. The ends were cut back, 2 bases at V and 10 bases at J, with 12 bases in the middle. The CDR3 totals 14 residues. CDR1 MDHEN and CDR2 SYDVKM come from the germline V gene. This CDR3 reads CASSLRGVDSPLHF. The DNA for the CDR3 is TGTGCCAGCAGTTTACGGGGAGTCGACTCACCCCTCCACTTT.

This clonotype appeared a few times. The chain recombines TRBV6-5 with TRBJ1-6; tentatively, D is TRBD1 (6 bases). The CDR3 has 13 amino acids. Trimming removed 2 bases from V and 9 bases from J, with 8 bases in between. Germline-derived CDR1 and CDR2 are MNHEY and SVGAGI. DNA of the CDR3: TGTGCCAGCAGTTACGGGGGGCTTTCACCCCTCCACTTT. Its translation: CASSYGGLSPLHF.

This chain links TRBV24-1 with TRBJ2-5; D unresolved. The CDR3 consists of 15 residues. Trimming left V 0 bases short and J 0 bases short, with 7 bases between. Germline assignment: CDR1 KGHDR and CDR2 SFDVKD. The CDR3, as DNA: TGTGCCACCAGTGATTTGTACGGACACCAAGAGACCCAGTACTTC. Translated: CATSDLYGHQETQYF.

This chain's CDR3 is CASKGNLNTIYF. In nucleotides, the CDR3 is TGTGCCAGCAAGGGCAACCTAAACACCATATATTTT. This chain joins TRBV2 and TRBJ1-3, with no clear D. Trimming pared 7 bases from V and 6 bases from J, leaving 10 bases between. Looked up from germline, CDR1 is SNHLY and CDR2 is FYNNEI. The CDR3 runs 12 residues.

This clonotype was seen a handful of times. This chain links TRBV7-9 with TRBJ1-1, with 8 bases aligning to TRBD1. Per germline, CDR1 SEHNR and CDR2 FQNEAQ (reference sequence). Unmatched junction bases numbered 7, after V lost 5 bases and J lost 5 bases. The CDR3 runs 14 residues. As DNA, the CDR3 is TGTGCCAGCAGCGGCCGGGACAGGAGAACTGAAGCTTTCTTT. As protein: CASSGRDRRTEAFF.

J is TRBJ1-5 and V is TRBV20-1; D remains unclear. The CDR3 extends over 17 amino acids. V gave up 1 base and J gave up 0 bases, with 16 bases separating them. The V gene's germline CDR1 is DFQATT and CDR2 SNEGSKA (reference sequence). This chain's CDR3 is CSARGAGVGFSNQPQHF. Here the CDR3 DNA reads TGCAGTGCTAGAGGGGCGGGCGTAGGGTTTAGCAATCAGCCCCAGCATTTT.

V is TRBV10-3 and J is TRBJ2-1; 7 nucleotides agree with TRBD2. CDR1 is ENHRY and CDR2 is SYGVKD in the germline V gene. V was clipped by 0 bases and J by 4 bases; unmatched bases: 15. The CDR3 runs to 19 residues. The CDR3 DNA is TGTGCCATCAGTGAGTCAAGGGCGGGAGTCCGGGCGTCTTACAATGAGCAGTTCTTC. It yields the protein CAISESRAGVRASYNEQFF.

This clonotype has only a few counts. V and J are TRBV12-3 or TRBV12-4 and TRBJ1-2; D is unresolved. Trimming removed 3 bases at V and 0 bases at J, with 2 bases between. This CDR3 contains 12 residues. The CDR3, as DNA: TGTGCCAGCAGTTTTTCTAACTATGGCTACACCTTC. This translates into CASSFSNYGYTF.

The genes are TRBV7-2 and TRBJ2-5, with a possible D match to TRBD1 (6 bases). The germline gives CDR1 SGHTA, CDR2 FQGNSA. V was shortened by 2 bases and J by 4 bases, with 23 bases between the two germline ends. There are 18 residues in the CDR3. The CDR3 DNA follows: TGTGCCAGCAGCTTACATGGGGGCGACAGGTTTCCTAGAGAGACCCAGTACTTC. Protein: CASSLHGGDRFPRETQYF.

The CDR3 region is CASSSGESSGANVLTF. DNA for the CDR3: TGTGCCAGCAGTTCGGGAGAGAGCTCTGGGGCCAACGTCCTGACTTTC. V and J are TRBV28 and TRBJ2-6; D may be TRBD2 (6 bases). This CDR3 spans 16 amino acids. Germline V gene data show CDR1 as MDHEN and CDR2 as SYDVKM. V was trimmed by 4 bases and J by 0 bases, leaving 10 bases between them.

The CDR3 loop is CASSPGQAYNSPLHF. Here the CDR3 DNA reads TGTGCCAGCAGCCCAGGACAGGCGTATAATTCACCCCTCCACTTT. This sequence joins TRBV7-9 and TRBJ1-6; 7 bases are shared with TRBD1. The ends lost 5 bases at V and 4 bases at J; junction bases unmatched: 5. There are 15 residues in the CDR3. Germline V gene lookup returns CDR1 SEHNR and CDR2 FQNEAQ (reference sequence).

This clonotype was recorded only once. The chain recombines TRBV6-4 with TRBJ1-5; weak D call: TRBD1 (5 bases). CDR3 length: 16 amino acids. Trimming pared 0 bases from V and 7 bases from J, leaving 16 bases between. CDR1 and CDR2 from the germline V gene are MRHNA and SNTAGT. The CDR3 nucleotides read TGTGCCAGCAGTGACTCTCCGGGGGGAGGTGGACAGCCCCAGCATTTT. Its protein is CASSDSPGGGGQPQHF.

The V gene is TRBV6-1, the J gene TRBJ1-2, with 11 bases fitting TRBD1. The CDR3 has 14 residues. V was clipped by 6 bases and J by 5 bases; unmatched bases: 5. Germline V CDR1 and CDR2: MNHNS, SASEGT. CDR3 in DNA: TGTGCCAGCAGACATGGACAGGGGGCTTATGGCTACACCTTC. Amino acids: CASRHGQGAYGYTF.

The rearrangement joins TRBV7-9 to TRBJ2-5, with D unclear. The CDR3 runs 14 residues. Deletions cut 1 base from V and 0 bases from J, with 6 bases between. Germline CDR1 is SEHNR and CDR2 is FQNEAQ (reference sequence). CDR3 residues: CASSLGAYQETQYF. DNA of the CDR3: TGTGCCAGCAGCTTAGGGGCGTACCAAGAGACCCAGTACTTC.

This chain links TRBV7-6 with TRBJ1-1, with D hard to call. With 5 bases removed from V and 1 base from J, the gap between germline ends came to 8 bases. The CDR3 is 13 amino acids. Germline V lookup: CDR1 SGHVS, CDR2 FNYEAQ. CDR3 coding DNA: TGTGCCAGCAGCCAAGGACGGAACACTGAAGCTTTCTTT. Translated, it gives CASSQGRNTEAFF.

This clonotype was counted a few times. The rearrangement links TRBV20-1 to TRBJ2-7; TRBD1 aligns across 8 bases. The V and J ends lost 7 bases and 5 bases, in that order; junction bases with no gene match: 13. Germline assignment: CDR1 DFQATT and CDR2 SNEGSKA (reference sequence). This CDR3 has 14 amino acids. The CDR3 loop is CSVKGTGWEDEQYF. The DNA of the CDR3 is TGCAGTGTGAAGGGGACAGGCTGGGAGGACGAGCAGTACTTC.

The rearrangement links TRBV6-4 to TRBJ2-3; 9 bases are a match to TRBD2. After removal of 3 bases from V and 5 bases from J, the junction contained 6 bases not matched to a gene. Germline V lookup: CDR1 MRHNA, CDR2 SNTAGT. CDR3 size: 15 residues. The CDR3 DNA reads as TGTGCCAGCAGTGAAGGAGCGGGAGGAGTAGATACGCAGTATTTT. Its protein product is CASSEGAGGVDTQYF.

The chain links TRBV6-5 to TRBJ2-7; 10 bases align to TRBD1. Unmatched junction bases numbered 9, after V lost 0 bases and J lost 7 bases. Germline assignment: CDR1 MNHEY and CDR2 SVGAGI. The CDR3 runs to 16 residues. In DNA form, the CDR3 reads TGTGCCAGCAGTTACTCTCCGACAGGGGGCGCGGGGGAGCAGTACTTC. Translated: CASSYSPTGGAGEQYF.

The chain couples TRBV20-1 to TRBJ2-1; 7 bases are shared with TRBD2. The CDR3 covers 16 residues. After removal of 2 bases from V and 4 bases from J, the junction contained 11 bases not matched to a gene. Germline V gene sequence: CDR1 DFQATT, CDR2 SNEGSKA (reference sequence). The CDR3 region has the DNA TGCAGTGCTAGACACCAAAGCGGGATAGGTTACAATGAGCAGTTCTTC. Amino acid sequence: CSARHQSGIGYNEQFF.

This clonotype was detected a few times. The V gene is TRBV7-2, the J gene TRBJ1-1, with a weak D call TRBD1 (5 bases). The CDR3 extends over 17 amino acids. From germline, CDR1 is SGHTA and CDR2 FQGNSA. V was trimmed by 5 bases and J by 7 bases, leaving 26 bases between them. The CDR3 sequence: CASSRHRVGSGMDEAFF. CDR3 bases: TGTGCCAGCAGCCGACACCGGGTAGGCTCAGGGATGGATGAAGCTTTCTTT. Together with reference TRBV7-2 and TRBJ1-1, the CDR3 gives the full variable domain: GAGVSQSPSNKVTEKGKDVELRCDPISGHTALYWYRQSLGQGLEFLIYFQGNSAPDKSGLPSDRFSAERTGGSVSTLTIQRTQQEDSAVYLCASSRHRVGSGMDEAFFGQGTRLTVV.

This chain links TRBV4-1 with TRBJ2-3; D gene uncertain. This CDR3 comprises 14 residues. Germline V CDR1 and CDR2: MGHRA, YSYEKL. Trimming left V 1 base short and J 2 bases short, with 7 bases between. As DNA, the CDR3 is TGCGCCAGCAGCCAAGTTCTAGTCACAGATACGCAGTATTTT. Protein: CASSQVLVTDTQYF.

This clonotype was seen a handful of times. This chain connects TRBV15 to TRBJ1-3; unclear D gene. Looked up from germline, CDR1 is LNHNV and CDR2 is YYDKDF (reference sequence). This CDR3 has 14 amino acids. V was trimmed by 2 bases and J by 0 bases, leaving 5 bases between them. The DNA of the CDR3 is TGTGCCACCAGCAGATATCTCTCTGGAAACACCATATATTTT. This translates into CATSRYLSGNTIYF.

This clonotype has a handful of counts. The chain has TRBV15 and TRBJ2-3; tentatively, D is TRBD2 (7 bases). Deletions cut 5 bases from V and 2 bases from J, with 23 bases between. This CDR3 has 18 residues. Germline CDR1 reads LNHNV; CDR2 reads YYDKDF (reference sequence). The CDR3 sequence: CATSRTSGASGYTDTQYF. In DNA form, the CDR3 reads TGTGCCACCAGCCGGACCTCGGGGGCTAGCGGTTACACAGATACGCAGTATTTT.

The V call is TRBV20-1, the J call TRBJ1-5; TRBD1 matches 11 bases. CDR3 length: 17 residues. V gave up 7 bases and J gave up 0 bases; unmatched junction bases: 11. Per germline, CDR1 DFQATT and CDR2 SNEGSKA (reference sequence). DNA of the CDR3: TGCAGTGTTGAATCGGGACAGGGGGTGTATAGCAATCAGCCCCAGCATTTT. Amino acids: CSVESGQGVYSNQPQHF.

This chain connects TRBV7-3 to TRBJ2-1; 13 nucleotides match TRBD2. Trimming at V came to 5 bases and at J to 12 bases, leaving 10 bases not matched to a gene. The CDR3 runs to 15 residues. CDR1 is SGHTA, CDR2 FQGTGA, per germline. CDR3 nucleotides: TGTGCCAGCAGCCCCGGACTAGCGGGAGATTATCGGCAGTTCTTC. Translation gives CASSPGLAGDYRQFF.

The chain uses TRBV28 and TRBJ1-2, with 9 positions matching TRBD1. The germline gives CDR1 MDHEN, CDR2 SYDVKM. V was pared by 5 bases and J by 4 bases, with 5 bases of the junction left unmatched. This CDR3 has 14 residues. CDR3 nucleotides: TGTGCCAGCAGTCGGGGACAGGGAAGCTATGGCTACACCTTC. Translation gives CASSRGQGSYGYTF.